This TCR beta chain is from a study of blood T cell repertoires in COVID-19. The trim removed 7 bases at V and 6 bases at J, leaving 10 bases unmatched. The CDR3 is made up of 15 amino acids. Germline V gives CDR1 MNHEY, CDR2 SVGAGI. Using immunoSEQ multiplex PCR, the repertoire was profiled, and TCRdb retains in-frame clones only, with some absent. The data show about 25,000 clones, roughly nine tenths seen once. The V and J genes are TRBV6-5 and TRBJ2-2, with TRBD1 identical over 8 bases. This TCR derives from a man between 65 and 85 years old with acute or convalescent COVID-19. The sequenced material came from peripheral blood. The CDR3: CASNDRGLRAGELFF. CDR3 DNA sequence: TGTGCCAGCAACGACAGGGGCTTAAGGGCCGGGGAGCTGTTTTTT.